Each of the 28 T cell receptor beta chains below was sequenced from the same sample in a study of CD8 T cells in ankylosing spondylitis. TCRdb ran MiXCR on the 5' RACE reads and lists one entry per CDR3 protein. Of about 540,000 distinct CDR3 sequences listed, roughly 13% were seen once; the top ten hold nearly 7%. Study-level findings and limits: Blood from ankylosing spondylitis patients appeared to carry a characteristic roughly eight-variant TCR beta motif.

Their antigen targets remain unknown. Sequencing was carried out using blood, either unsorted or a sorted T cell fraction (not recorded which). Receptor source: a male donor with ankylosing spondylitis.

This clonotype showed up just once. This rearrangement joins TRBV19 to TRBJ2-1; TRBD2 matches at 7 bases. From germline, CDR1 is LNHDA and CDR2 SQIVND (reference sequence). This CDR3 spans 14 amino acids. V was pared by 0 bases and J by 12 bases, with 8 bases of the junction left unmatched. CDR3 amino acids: CASSIDFAGVRQFF. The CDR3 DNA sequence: TGTGCCAGTAGTATAGATTTCGCGGGAGTACGGCAGTTCTTC.

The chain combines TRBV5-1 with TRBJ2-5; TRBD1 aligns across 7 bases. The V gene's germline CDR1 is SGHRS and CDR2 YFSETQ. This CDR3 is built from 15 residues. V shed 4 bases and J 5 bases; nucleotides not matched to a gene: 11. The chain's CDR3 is CASSRGQAMWETQYF. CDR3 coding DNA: TGCGCCAGCAGCAGAGGACAGGCGATGTGGGAGACCCAGTACTTC.

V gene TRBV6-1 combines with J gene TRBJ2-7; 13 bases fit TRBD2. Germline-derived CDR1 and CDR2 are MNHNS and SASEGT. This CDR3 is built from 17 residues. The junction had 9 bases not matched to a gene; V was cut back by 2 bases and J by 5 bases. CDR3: CASSELVRGLAGDEQYF. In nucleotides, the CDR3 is TGTGCCAGCAGTGAACTCGTTAGAGGACTAGCGGGGGACGAGCAGTACTTC.

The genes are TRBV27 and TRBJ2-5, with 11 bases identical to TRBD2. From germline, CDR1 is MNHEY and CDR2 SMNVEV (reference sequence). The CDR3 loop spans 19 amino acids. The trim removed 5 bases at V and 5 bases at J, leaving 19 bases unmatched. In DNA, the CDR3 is TGTGCCAGCAGTCTGCGCCGTTATAGCGGGAGGGCCGGTATGGAGACCCAGTACTTC. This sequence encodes CASSLRRYSGRAGMETQYF.

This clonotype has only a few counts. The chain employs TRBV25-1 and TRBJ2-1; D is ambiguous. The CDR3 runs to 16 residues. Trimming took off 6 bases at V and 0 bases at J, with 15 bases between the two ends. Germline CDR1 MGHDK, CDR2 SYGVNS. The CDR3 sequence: CASSAAEASSYNEQFF. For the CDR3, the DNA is TGTGCCAGCAGCGCTGCTGAGGCCAGCTCCTACAATGAGCAGTTCTTC. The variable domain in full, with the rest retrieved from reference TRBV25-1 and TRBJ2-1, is EADIYQTPRYLVIGTGKKITLECSQTMGHDKMYWYQQDPGMELHLIHYSYGVNSTEKGDLSSESTVSRIRTEHFPLTLESARPSHTSQYLCASSAAEASSYNEQFFGPGTRLTVL.

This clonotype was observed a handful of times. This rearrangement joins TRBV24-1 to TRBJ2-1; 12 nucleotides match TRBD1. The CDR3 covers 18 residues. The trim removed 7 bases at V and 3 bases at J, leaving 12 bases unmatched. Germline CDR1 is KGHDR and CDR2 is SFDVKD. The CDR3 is CATRPNAGTGGVYNEQFF. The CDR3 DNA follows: TGTGCCACCAGACCCAATGCCGGGACAGGGGGCGTCTACAATGAGCAGTTCTTC.

Here the CDR3 DNA reads TGTGCCAGCAGCTTATACCTCGGGGATGAAGCTTTCTTT. Its translation is CASSLYLGDEAFF. The chain links TRBV7-9 to TRBJ1-1, with D unresolved. CDR3 length equals 13 residues. The germline CDR1 and CDR2 sequences are SEHNR and FQNEAQ (reference sequence). Trimming removed 2 bases from V and 7 bases from J, with 11 bases in between.

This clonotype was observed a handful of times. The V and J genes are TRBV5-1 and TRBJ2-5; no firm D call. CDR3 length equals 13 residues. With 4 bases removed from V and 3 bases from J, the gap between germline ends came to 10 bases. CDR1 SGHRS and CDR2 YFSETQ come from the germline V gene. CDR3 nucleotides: TGCGCCAGCAGCGCTCGGGCAGAAGAGACCCAGTACTTC. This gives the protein CASSARAEETQYF.

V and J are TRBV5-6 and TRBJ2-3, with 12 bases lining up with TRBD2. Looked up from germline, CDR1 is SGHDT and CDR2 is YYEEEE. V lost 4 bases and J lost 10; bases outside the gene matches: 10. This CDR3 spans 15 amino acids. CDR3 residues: CASSPLTSGRMAQYF. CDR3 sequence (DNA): TGTGCCAGCAGCCCGCTGACTAGCGGGAGAATGGCGCAGTATTTT.

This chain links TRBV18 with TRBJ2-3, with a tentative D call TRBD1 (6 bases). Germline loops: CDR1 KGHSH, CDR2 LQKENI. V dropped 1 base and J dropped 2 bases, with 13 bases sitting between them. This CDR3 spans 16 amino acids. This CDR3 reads CASSPRDRKITDTQYF. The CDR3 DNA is TGTGCCAGCTCACCACGAGACAGGAAGATCACAGATACGCAGTATTTT.

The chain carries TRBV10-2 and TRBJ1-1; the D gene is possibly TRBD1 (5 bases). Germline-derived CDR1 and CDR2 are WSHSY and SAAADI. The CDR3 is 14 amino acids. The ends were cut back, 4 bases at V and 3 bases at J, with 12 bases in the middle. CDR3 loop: CASSVWGKDTEAFF. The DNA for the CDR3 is TGCGCCAGCAGTGTTTGGGGCAAGGACACTGAAGCTTTCTTT.

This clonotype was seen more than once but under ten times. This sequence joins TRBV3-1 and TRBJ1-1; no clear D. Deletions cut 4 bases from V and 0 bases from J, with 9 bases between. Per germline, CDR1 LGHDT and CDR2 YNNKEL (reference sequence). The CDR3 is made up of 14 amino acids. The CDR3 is CASSLRTMNTEAFF. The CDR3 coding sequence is TGTGCCAGCAGCCTTCGCACGATGAACACTGAAGCTTTCTTT.

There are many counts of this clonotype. The CDR3 reads CASSQDIQETQYF. CDR3 nucleotide sequence: TGTGCCAGCAGCCAAGACATCCAAGAGACCCAGTACTTC. The chain joins TRBV11-2 to TRBJ2-5; D call uncertain. V shed 5 bases and J shed 1 base, with 8 bases lying between them. Germline V gives CDR1 SGHAT, CDR2 FQNNGV. There are 13 residues in the CDR3.

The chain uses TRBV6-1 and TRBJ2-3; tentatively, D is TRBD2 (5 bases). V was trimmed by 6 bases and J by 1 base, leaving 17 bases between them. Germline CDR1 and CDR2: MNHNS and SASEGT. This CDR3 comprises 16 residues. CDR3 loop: CASSSKSGSGTDTQYF. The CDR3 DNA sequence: TGTGCCAGCAGCTCCAAATCGGGGTCCGGCACAGATACGCAGTATTTT.

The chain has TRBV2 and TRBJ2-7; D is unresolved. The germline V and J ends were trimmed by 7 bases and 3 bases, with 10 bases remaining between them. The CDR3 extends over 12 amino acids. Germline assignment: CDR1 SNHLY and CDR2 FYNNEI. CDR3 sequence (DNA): TGTGCCAGCATTGGCGAGAACTACGAGCAGTACGTC. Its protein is CASIGENYEQYV.

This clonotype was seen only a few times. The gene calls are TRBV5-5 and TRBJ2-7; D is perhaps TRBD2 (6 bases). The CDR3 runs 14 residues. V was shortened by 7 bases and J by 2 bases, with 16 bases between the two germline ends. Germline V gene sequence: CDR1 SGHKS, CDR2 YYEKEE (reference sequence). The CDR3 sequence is CASLAEWEAYEQYF. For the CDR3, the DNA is TGTGCCAGCTTAGCGGAGTGGGAGGCCTACGAGCAGTACTTC.

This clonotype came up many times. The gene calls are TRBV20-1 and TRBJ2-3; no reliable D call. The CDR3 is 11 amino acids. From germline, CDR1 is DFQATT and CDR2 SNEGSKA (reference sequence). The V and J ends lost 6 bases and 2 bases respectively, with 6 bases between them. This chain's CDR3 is CSARVTDTQYF. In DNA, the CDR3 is TGCAGTGCCCGAGTCACAGATACGCAGTATTTT.

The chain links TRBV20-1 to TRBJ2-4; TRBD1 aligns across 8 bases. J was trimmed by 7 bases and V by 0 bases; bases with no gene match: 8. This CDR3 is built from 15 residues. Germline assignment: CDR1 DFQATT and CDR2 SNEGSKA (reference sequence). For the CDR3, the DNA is TGCAGTGCTAGAGATGAAGACAGGGGCAGGAACATTCAGTACTTC. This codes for CSARDEDRGRNIQYF.

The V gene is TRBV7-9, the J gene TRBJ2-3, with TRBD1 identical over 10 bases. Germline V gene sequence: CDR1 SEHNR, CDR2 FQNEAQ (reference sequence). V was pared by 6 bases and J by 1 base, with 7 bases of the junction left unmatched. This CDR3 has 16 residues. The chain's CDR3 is CASSRLTGGGTDTQYF. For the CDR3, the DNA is TGTGCCAGCAGTCGGCTGACAGGGGGCGGCACAGATACGCAGTATTTT.

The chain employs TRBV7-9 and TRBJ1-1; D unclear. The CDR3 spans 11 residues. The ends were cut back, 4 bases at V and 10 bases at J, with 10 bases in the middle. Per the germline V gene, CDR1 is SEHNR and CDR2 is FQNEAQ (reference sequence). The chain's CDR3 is CASSSLEAAFF. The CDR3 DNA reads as TGTGCCAGCAGCTCACTTGAAGCAGCTTTCTTT.

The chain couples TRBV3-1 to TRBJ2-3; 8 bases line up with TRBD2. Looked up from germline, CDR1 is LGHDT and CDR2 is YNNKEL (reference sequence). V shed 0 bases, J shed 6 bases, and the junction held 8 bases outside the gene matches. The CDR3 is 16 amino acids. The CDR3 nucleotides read TGTGCCAGCAGCCAAGAGGGGGGGACTAGAGCCGATACGCAGTATTTT. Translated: CASSQEGGTRADTQYF.

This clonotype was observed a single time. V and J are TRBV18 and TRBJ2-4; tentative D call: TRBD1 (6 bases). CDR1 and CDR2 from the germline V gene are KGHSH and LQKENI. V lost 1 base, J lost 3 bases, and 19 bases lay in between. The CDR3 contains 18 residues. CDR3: CASSPRTQGIVGKNIQYF. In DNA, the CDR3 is TGTGCCAGCTCACCACGGACACAGGGAATTGTGGGCAAAAACATTCAGTACTTC.

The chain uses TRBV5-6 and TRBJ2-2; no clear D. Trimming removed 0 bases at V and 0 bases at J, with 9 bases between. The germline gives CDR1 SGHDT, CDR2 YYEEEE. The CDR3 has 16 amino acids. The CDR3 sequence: CASSLVRQSNTGELFF. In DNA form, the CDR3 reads TGTGCCAGCAGCTTGGTCCGTCAATCGAACACCGGGGAGCTGTTTTTT.

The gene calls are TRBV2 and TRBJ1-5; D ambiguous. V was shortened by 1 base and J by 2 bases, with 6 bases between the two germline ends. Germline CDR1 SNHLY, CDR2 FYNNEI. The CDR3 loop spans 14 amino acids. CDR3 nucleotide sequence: TGTGCCAGCAGTGAAGTGGGCCGCAATCAGCCCCAGCATTTT. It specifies CASSEVGRNQPQHF.

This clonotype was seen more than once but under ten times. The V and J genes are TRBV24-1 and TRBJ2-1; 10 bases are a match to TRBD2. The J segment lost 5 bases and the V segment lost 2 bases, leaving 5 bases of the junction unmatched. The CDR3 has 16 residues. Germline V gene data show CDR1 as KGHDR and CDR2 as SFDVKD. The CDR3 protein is CATSDSSGSFHNEQFF. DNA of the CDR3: TGTGCCACCAGTGATTCTAGCGGGAGCTTCCACAATGAGCAGTTCTTC.

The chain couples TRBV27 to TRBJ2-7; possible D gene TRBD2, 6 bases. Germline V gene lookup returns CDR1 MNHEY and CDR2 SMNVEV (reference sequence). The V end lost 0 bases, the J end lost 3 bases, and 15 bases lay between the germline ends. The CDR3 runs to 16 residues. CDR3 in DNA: TGTGCCAGCAGTTTATCGATGGGGGGAGCATACTACGAGCAGTACTTC. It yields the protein CASSLSMGGAYYEQYF.

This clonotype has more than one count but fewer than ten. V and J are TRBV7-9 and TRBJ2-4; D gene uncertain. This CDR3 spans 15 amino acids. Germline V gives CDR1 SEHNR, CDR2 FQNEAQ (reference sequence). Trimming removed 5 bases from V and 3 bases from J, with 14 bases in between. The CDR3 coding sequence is TGTGCCAGCAGCCCCATGGGCAGAGTCAAAAACATTCAGTACTTC. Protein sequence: CASSPMGRVKNIQYF.

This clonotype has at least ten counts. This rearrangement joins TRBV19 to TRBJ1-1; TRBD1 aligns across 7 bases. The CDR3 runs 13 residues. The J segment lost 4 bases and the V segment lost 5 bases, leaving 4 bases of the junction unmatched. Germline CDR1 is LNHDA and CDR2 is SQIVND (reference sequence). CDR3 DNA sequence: TGTGCCAGTAGTTTCGGACAGGCCACTGAAGCTTTCTTT. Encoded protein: CASSFGQATEAFF. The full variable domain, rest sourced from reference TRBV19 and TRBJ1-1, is DGGITQSPKYLFRKEGQNVTLSCEQNLNHDAMYWYRQDPGQGLRLIYYSQIVNDFQKGDIAEGYSVSREKKESFPLTVTSAQKNPTAFYLCASSFGQATEAFFGQGTRLTVV.